A single sample is the source of the 7 T cell receptor beta chains below, sequenced in a study of CD8+CD57+ T cells in acquired aplastic anemia. The study profiled TCR beta VDJ and CDR3 using genomic DNA as template. Using its own MiXCR run on the reads, TCRdb lists one record per CDR3 protein. The data hold 250,000 to 350,000 distinct CDR3 sequences, with roughly three fifths observed a single time. The sample taken for sequencing was sorted CD4+, CD8+, or CD8+CD57+ T cells (not recorded which) from PBMCs. The receptors stem from a human donor with severe aplastic anemia or a healthy control (not recorded which).

This chain uses TRBV6-5 with TRBJ2-1; 11 nucleotides agree with TRBD2. Germline V gene lookup returns CDR1 MNHEY and CDR2 SVGAGI. The V gene end was trimmed by 6 bases and the J gene end by 11 bases; junction bases not matched to a gene: 15. The CDR3 has 16 amino acids. The CDR3 DNA sequence: TGTGCCAGCAGCCCGACTAGCGGGGTAAAAAATAATAAGCAGTTCTTC. It specifies CASSPTSGVKNNKQFF.

CDR3 residues: CASSLSTGNGYTF. The CDR3 DNA reads TGTGCCAGCAGTTTATCAACAGGGAATGGCTACACCTTC. The chain employs TRBV28 and TRBJ1-2, with a tentative D call TRBD1 (6 bases). The CDR3 has 13 amino acids. Between the trimmed V and J ends, which lost 1 base and 6 bases, there was a span of 9 bases. Germline CDR1 reads MDHEN; CDR2 reads SYDVKM.

This chain uses TRBV7-3 with TRBJ1-5; unclear D gene. CDR1 SGHTA and CDR2 FQGTGA come from the germline V gene. The CDR3 is 12 residues long. Trimming removed 2 bases from V and 11 bases from J, with 10 bases in between. CDR3 loop: CASSLGQETQHF. In DNA, the CDR3 is TGTGCCAGCAGCTTAGGCCAAGAGACCCAGCATTTT.

Comments on this clonotype: One junction end does not reproduce the germline sequence, and a read error may be involved. This chain uses TRBV6-1 with TRBJ1-2; no clear D. The CDR3 consists of 17 residues. Germline V lookup: CDR1 MNHNS, CDR2 SASEGT. In nucleotides, the CDR3 is TGTGTCAGCAGTGAAGCGGGCACCCTAAATCGGGACTATGGCTACACCTTC. Translated, it gives CVSSEAGTLNRDYGYTF.

There are many counts of this clonotype. V is TRBV5-8 and J is TRBJ2-7; TRBD1 agrees at 8 bases. CDR1 SGHTS and CDR2 YDEGEE come from the germline V gene. This CDR3 comprises 15 residues. The ends lost 4 bases at V and 2 bases at J; junction bases unmatched: 8. The CDR3 protein is CASSRGQGPTYEQYF. The CDR3, as DNA: TGTGCCAGCAGCAGAGGACAGGGCCCTACCTACGAGCAGTACTTC.

The chain recombines TRBV6-1 with TRBJ2-1, with 7 bases matching TRBD2. With 2 bases clipped from V and 2 bases from J, the junction kept 3 bases outside the gene matches. The germline gives CDR1 MNHNS, CDR2 SASEGT. This CDR3 comprises 15 residues. The CDR3 DNA follows: TGTGCCAGCAGTGAAACGGGGGGTACCTACAATGAGCAGTTCTTC. Its translation: CASSETGGTYNEQFF.

The chain combines TRBV10-3 with TRBJ2-3; 8 nucleotides agree with TRBD2. This CDR3 is 15 amino acids long. The V gene's germline CDR1 is ENHRY and CDR2 SYGVKD. V dropped 4 bases and J dropped 1; count of bases not matched to a gene: 4. CDR3 coding DNA: TGTGCCATCAGTGGGGGACTAGAGGGCACAGATACGCAGTATTTT. This translates into CAISGGLEGTDTQYF.